Shown below are 18 T cell receptor beta chains from a single sample sequenced in a study of T cells in pancreatic ductal adenocarcinoma. The selected patients with pancreatic ductal adenocarcinoma had surgery but no neoadjuvant therapy. Assay used: immunoSEQ multiplex PCR; TCRdb lists only in-frame clones, some missing. Among 85,000 to 120,000 clones, 90% to 95% were seen once, and the ten largest hold 2.5% to 3.5%. The sequencing input was PBMCs. The receptors come from a human donor with pancreatic ductal adenocarcinoma.

This clone was recorded once. This chain uses TRBV5-4 with TRBJ2-7; 8 positions match TRBD2. Trimming cost V 0 bases and J 7 bases; bases outside gene matches: 9. Germline CDR1 and CDR2: SGHNT and YYREEE (reference sequence). The CDR3 has 15 amino acids. The CDR3 here is CASSLAGAGVVEQYF. The CDR3 nucleotides read TGTGCCAGCAGCTTGGCCGGAGCGGGAGTTGTAGAGCAGTACTTC.

The gene calls are TRBV19 and TRBJ1-5; weak D call: TRBD1 (6 bases). Germline CDR1 reads LNHDA; CDR2 reads SQIVND (reference sequence). This CDR3 comprises 13 residues. Trimming cost V 7 bases and J 5 bases, with 12 bases left between them. CDR3 protein: CASTGQHYQPQHF. The CDR3 coding sequence is TGTGCCAGTACCGGACAGCATTATCAGCCCCAGCATTTT.

This chain connects TRBV19 to TRBJ2-3; maybe TRBD2 (6 bases). The length of the CDR3 is 14 residues. CDR1 and CDR2 from the germline V gene are LNHDA and SQIVND (reference sequence). V was pared by 10 bases and J by 0 bases, with 14 bases between. The CDR3: CATATRFSTDTQYF. DNA for the CDR3: TGTGCCACCGCGACTAGATTCAGCACAGATACGCAGTATTTT.

This chain joins TRBV10-3 and TRBJ2-2, with TRBD1 identical over 7 bases. V shed 8 bases, J shed 6 bases, and the junction held 6 bases outside the gene matches. There are 13 residues in the CDR3. Germline CDR1 reads ENHRY; CDR2 reads SYGVKD. The CDR3 loop is CAIGTGVAGELFF. In nucleotides, the CDR3 is TGTGCCATCGGTACAGGGGTAGCCGGGGAGCTGTTTTTT.

This chain uses TRBV28 with TRBJ2-3; 8 nucleotides agree with TRBD2. In germline, CDR1 is MDHEN, CDR2 SYDVKM. V shed 2 bases and J 4 bases; nucleotides not matched to a gene: 5. This CDR3 spans 15 amino acids. The CDR3 DNA is TGTGCCAGCAGTTTACCAACTAGCGGAGCAGATACGCAGTATTTT. It specifies CASSLPTSGADTQYF.

The V gene is TRBV28, the J gene TRBJ2-3; TRBD1 might be the D (5 bases). Germline values: CDR1 MDHEN, CDR2 SYDVKM. This CDR3 is built from 13 residues. Trimming stripped 3 bases from V and 6 bases from J, with 10 bases between. CDR3 nucleotide sequence: TGTGCCAGCAGTTTCCAAGGGGTTGATACGCAGTATTTT. Protein product: CASSFQGVDTQYF. The variable domain in full, with the rest retrieved from reference TRBV28 and TRBJ2-3, is DVKVTQSSRYLVKRTGEKVFLECVQDMDHENMFWYRQDPGLGLRLIYFSYDVKMKEKGDIPEGYSVSREKKERFSLILESASTNQTSMYLCASSFQGVDTQYFGPGTRLTVL.

The genes are TRBV20-1 and TRBJ1-2; D call uncertain. Germline V gene lookup returns CDR1 DFQATT and CDR2 SNEGSKA (reference sequence). Trimming removed 3 bases at V and 8 bases at J, with 4 bases between. This CDR3 has 9 residues. The CDR3 sequence: CSASQGYTF. The CDR3 nucleotides are TGCAGTGCTAGTCAGGGCTACACCTTC.

This clone was seen just once. This chain uses TRBV21-1 with TRBJ2-7; TRBD1 is the table's D call and was not checked against the DNA. TRBV21-1 represents a pseudogene. The CDR3 covers 16 residues. CDR3 sequence: CASSAPSGTRPYEQYF. In DNA form, the CDR3 reads TGTGCCAGCAGCGCACCCTCCGGGACAAGACCTTACGAGCAGTACTTC.

This rearrangement joins TRBV19 to TRBJ2-7; 9 nucleotides match TRBD2. V was pared by 6 bases and J by 7 bases, with 7 bases of the junction left unmatched. This CDR3 region has 13 residues. The germline CDR1 and CDR2 sequences are LNHDA and SQIVND (reference sequence). The CDR3 spells CASSGGRAEEQYF. CDR3 DNA: TGTGCCAGTAGCGGCGGGAGGGCCGAGGAGCAGTACTTC.

The chain links TRBV7-2 to TRBJ2-5; TRBD1 agrees at 11 bases. V dropped 4 bases and J dropped 5; count of bases not matched to a gene: 6. This CDR3 is built from 15 residues. From germline, CDR1 is SGHTA and CDR2 FQGNSA. CDR3 DNA sequence: TGTGCCAGCAGCTCGGGACAGGGGGGAGGCGAGACCCAGTACTTC. This codes for CASSSGQGGGETQYF.

The table lists this clone with a count of one. V and J are TRBV5-1 and TRBJ2-3; tentative D call: TRBD2 (5 bases). The length of the CDR3 is 14 residues. Per the germline V gene, CDR1 is SGHRS and CDR2 is YFSETQ. V was trimmed by 6 bases and J by 6 bases, leaving 17 bases between them. The CDR3 DNA reads as TGCGCCAGCATGAGGGCCCCGGGGTCGGATACGCAGTATTTT. Translating gives CASMRAPGSDTQYF. The complete variable domain, with remaining parts taken from reference TRBV5-1 and TRBJ2-3, reads KAGVTQTPRYLIKTRGQQVTLSCSPISGHRSVSWYQQTPGQGLQFLFEYFSETQRNKGNFPGRFSGRQFSNSRSEMNVSTLELGDSALYLCASMRAPGSDTQYFGPGTRLTVL.

In this sample, this clone turned up once. The chain is built from TRBV18 and TRBJ2-7; 7 bases match TRBD1. The CDR3 covers 15 residues. The V gene end was trimmed by 3 bases and the J gene end by 2 bases; junction bases not matched to a gene: 7. Looked up from germline, CDR1 is KGHSH and CDR2 is LQKENI. CDR3 protein: CASSPLQGDAYEQYF. In nucleotides, the CDR3 is TGTGCCAGCTCACCTTTGCAGGGGGACGCCTACGAGCAGTACTTC.

This clone was recorded once. This chain connects TRBV19 to TRBJ2-1, with TRBD1 matching 8 bases. The germline gives CDR1 LNHDA, CDR2 SQIVND (reference sequence). J lost 9 bases, V lost 4 bases, and 5 bases had no gene match. The CDR3 extends over 13 amino acids. The CDR3: CASSTDRGIEQFF. The CDR3 region has the DNA TGTGCCAGTAGTACAGACAGGGGCATTGAGCAGTTCTTC.

The genes are TRBV5-8 and TRBJ1-5; unclear D gene. The V gene lost 7 bases and the J gene lost 2 bases, with 10 bases spanning the gap. This CDR3 comprises 13 residues. Germline V gene lookup returns CDR1 SGHTS and CDR2 YDEGEE. In DNA, the CDR3 is TGTGCCAGCTCACCGAGCGGCAATCAGCCCCAGCATTTT. This codes for CASSPSGNQPQHF.

This rearrangement joins TRBV18 to TRBJ2-3; 11 nucleotides match TRBD1. The trim removed 3 bases at V and 6 bases at J, leaving 8 bases unmatched. Germline loops: CDR1 KGHSH, CDR2 LQKENI. This CDR3 comprises 16 residues. The CDR3 here is CASSPPGQGAGDTQYF. The CDR3 DNA follows: TGTGCCAGCTCACCCCCCGGACAGGGGGCAGGGGATACGCAGTATTTT.

The gene calls are TRBV18 and TRBJ1-5; 8 bases are a match to TRBD1. This CDR3 is built from 14 residues. The J segment lost 7 bases and the V segment lost 2 bases, leaving 4 bases of the junction unmatched. From germline, CDR1 is KGHSH and CDR2 LQKENI. The CDR3 DNA reads TGTGCCAGCTCACCATCAGGGGGCAGCCAGCCCCAGCATTTT. Protein: CASSPSGGSQPQHF.

The rearrangement links TRBV30 to TRBJ1-2, with TRBD1 as a possible D gene (5 bases). The CDR3 contains 15 residues. From germline, CDR1 is GTSNPN and CDR2 SVGIG (reference sequence). V gave up 4 bases and J gave up 6 bases, with 21 bases separating them. CDR3 nucleotides: TGTGCCTGGACGGGCGCGGGAGGGGCGGTTGATGGCTACACCTTC. Encoded protein: CAWTGAGGAVDGYTF.

V and J are TRBV7-9 and TRBJ2-5, with 7 bases identical to TRBD1. This CDR3 region has 14 residues. Germline CDR1 is SEHNR and CDR2 is FQNEAQ (reference sequence). The junction had 8 bases not matched to a gene; V was cut back by 5 bases and J by 5 bases. CDR3 region: CASSPHRGSETQYF. In DNA, the CDR3 is TGTGCCAGCAGCCCACACAGGGGCTCGGAGACCCAGTACTTC. Full variable domain (missing parts from reference TRBV7-9 and TRBJ2-5): DTGVSQNPRHKITKRGQNVTFRCDPISEHNRLYWYRQTLGQGPEFLTYFQNEAQLEKSRLLSDRFSAERPKGSFSTLEIQRTEQGDSAMYLCASSPHRGSETQYFGPGTRLLVL.